This record covers a single T cell receptor beta chain. The antigen remains undetermined. This table comes from immunoSEQ multiplex PCR, and its TCRdb copy is limited to in-frame clones, with some not included. Among tens of thousands of clones, approximately 84% were seen once, and the ten largest hold 10% to 15%. This sample was taken from a study of T cell responses to AZD1222 COVID-19 vaccine. Study results and caveats: At baseline, seropositivity was found in only a handful of AZD1222 recipients. Donors were chiefly white British, with a greater number of females, and clonal diversity was perhaps underestimated.

The ends were cut back, 8 bases at V and 6 bases at J, with 14 bases in the middle. This CDR3 spans 12 amino acids. Germline V lookup: CDR1 MDHEN, CDR2 SYDVKM. The gene calls are TRBV28 and TRBJ2-7; either TRBD1 or TRBD2 may supply D (6 bases each). The sequence came from an adult in good health. Here the sequenced sample was peripheral blood, taken on day 0 of AZD1222 vaccination. This chain's CDR3 is CASQIGGFEQYF. As DNA, the CDR3 is TGTGCCAGCCAAATAGGGGGGTTCGAGCAGTACTTC. Full variable domain (rest looked up from reference TRBV28 and TRBJ2-7): DVKVTQSSRYLVKRTGEKVFLECVQDMDHENMFWYRQDPGLGLRLIYFSYDVKMKEKGDIPEGYSVSREKKERFSLILESASTNQTSMYLCASQIGGFEQYFGPGTRLTVT.